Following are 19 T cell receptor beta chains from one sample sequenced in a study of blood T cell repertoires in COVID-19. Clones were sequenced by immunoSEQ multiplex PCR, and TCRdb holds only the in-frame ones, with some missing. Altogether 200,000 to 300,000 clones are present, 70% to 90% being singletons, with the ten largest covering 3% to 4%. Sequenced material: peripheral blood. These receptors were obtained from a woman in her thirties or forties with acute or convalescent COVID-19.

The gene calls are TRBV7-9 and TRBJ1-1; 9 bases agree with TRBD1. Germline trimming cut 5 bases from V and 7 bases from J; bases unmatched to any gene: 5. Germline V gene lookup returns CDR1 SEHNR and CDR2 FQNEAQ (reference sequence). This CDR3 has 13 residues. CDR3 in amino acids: CASSLGGQGEAFF. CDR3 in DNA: TGTGCCAGCAGCCTGGGGGGACAGGGTGAAGCTTTCTTT. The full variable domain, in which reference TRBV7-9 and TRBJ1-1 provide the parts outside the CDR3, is DTGVSQNPRHKITKRGQNVTFRCDPISEHNRLYWYRQTLGQGPEFLTYFQNEAQLEKSRLLSDRFSAERPKGSFSTLEIQRTEQGDSAMYLCASSLGGQGEAFFGQGTRLTVV.

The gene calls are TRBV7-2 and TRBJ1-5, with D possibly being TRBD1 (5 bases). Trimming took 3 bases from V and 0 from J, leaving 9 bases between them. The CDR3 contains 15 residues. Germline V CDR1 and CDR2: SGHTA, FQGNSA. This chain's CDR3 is CASSFGGTSNQPQHF. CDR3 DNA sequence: TGTGCCAGCAGCTTCGGCGGGACTAGCAATCAGCCCCAGCATTTT.

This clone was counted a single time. CDR3 protein: CASSRTPISGTGGNTIYF. The CDR3 nucleotides read TGTGCCAGCTCACGAACTCCTATTTCCGGGACAGGCGGAAACACCATATATTTT. The chain combines TRBV18 with TRBJ1-3; the match to TRBD1 covers 8 bases. V gave up 4 bases and J gave up 4 bases; unmatched junction bases: 15. This CDR3 spans 18 amino acids. CDR1 is KGHSH, CDR2 LQKENI, per germline.

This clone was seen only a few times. The CDR3 loop is CASRDPTGGMEPQHF. The CDR3 DNA follows: TGTGCCAGCAGAGACCCGACAGGGGGCATGGAGCCCCAGCATTTT. The chain couples TRBV6-6 to TRBJ1-5, with TRBD1 matching 10 bases. V was clipped by 6 bases and J by 8 bases; unmatched bases: 10. Looked up from germline, CDR1 is MNHNY and CDR2 is SVGAGI (reference sequence). The CDR3 consists of 15 residues.

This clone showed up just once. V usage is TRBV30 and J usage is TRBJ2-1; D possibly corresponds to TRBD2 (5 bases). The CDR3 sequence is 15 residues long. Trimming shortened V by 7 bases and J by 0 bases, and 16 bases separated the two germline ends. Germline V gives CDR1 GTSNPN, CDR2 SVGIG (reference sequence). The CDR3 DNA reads TGTGCCTCCGGGGAAGGTCCGAGCTCCTACAATGAGCAGTTCTTC. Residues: CASGEGPSSYNEQFF.

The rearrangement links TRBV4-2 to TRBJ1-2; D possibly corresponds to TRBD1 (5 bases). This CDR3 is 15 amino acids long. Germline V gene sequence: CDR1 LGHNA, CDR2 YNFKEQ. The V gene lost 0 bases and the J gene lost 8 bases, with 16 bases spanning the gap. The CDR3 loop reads CASSQDPGDLRGYTF. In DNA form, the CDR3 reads TGTGCCAGCAGCCAAGACCCCGGGGACTTGAGGGGCTACACCTTC.

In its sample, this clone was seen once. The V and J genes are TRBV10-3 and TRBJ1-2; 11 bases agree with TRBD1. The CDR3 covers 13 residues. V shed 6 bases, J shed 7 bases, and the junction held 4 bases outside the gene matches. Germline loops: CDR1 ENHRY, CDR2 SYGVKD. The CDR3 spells CAIRGQGAVGYTF. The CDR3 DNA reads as TGTGCCATCAGAGGACAGGGGGCCGTTGGCTACACCTTC.

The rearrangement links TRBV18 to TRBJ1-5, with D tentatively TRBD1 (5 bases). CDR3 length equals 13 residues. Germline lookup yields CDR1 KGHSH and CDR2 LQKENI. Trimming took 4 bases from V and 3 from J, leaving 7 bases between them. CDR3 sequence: CASSQTVNQPQHF. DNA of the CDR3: TGTGCCAGCTCACAGACAGTCAATCAGCCCCAGCATTTT.

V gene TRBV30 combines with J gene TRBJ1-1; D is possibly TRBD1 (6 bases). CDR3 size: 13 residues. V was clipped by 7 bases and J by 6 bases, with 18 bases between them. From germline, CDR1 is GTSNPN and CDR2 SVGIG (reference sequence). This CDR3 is CALERFQGSEAFF. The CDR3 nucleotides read TGTGCCTTGGAACGATTCCAGGGGTCTGAAGCTTTCTTT.

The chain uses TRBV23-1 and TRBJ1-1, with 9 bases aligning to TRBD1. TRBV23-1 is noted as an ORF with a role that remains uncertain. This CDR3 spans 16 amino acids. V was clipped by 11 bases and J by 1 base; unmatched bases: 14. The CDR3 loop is CARAEGQGMSNTEAFF. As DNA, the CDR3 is TGCGCCCGGGCCGAGGGACAGGGTATGTCGAACACTGAAGCTTTCTTT.

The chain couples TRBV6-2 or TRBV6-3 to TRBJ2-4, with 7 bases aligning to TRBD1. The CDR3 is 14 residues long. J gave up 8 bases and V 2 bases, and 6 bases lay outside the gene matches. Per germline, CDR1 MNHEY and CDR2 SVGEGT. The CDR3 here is CASSYGEGAYIQYF. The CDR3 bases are TGTGCCAGCAGTTACGGAGAGGGGGCATACATTCAGTACTTC.

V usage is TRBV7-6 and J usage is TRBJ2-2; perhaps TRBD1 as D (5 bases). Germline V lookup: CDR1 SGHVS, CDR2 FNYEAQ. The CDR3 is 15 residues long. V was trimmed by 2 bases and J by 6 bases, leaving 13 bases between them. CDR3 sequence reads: CASSLLGRGSGELFF. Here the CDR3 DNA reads TGTGCCAGCAGCTTATTGGGGCGCGGATCCGGGGAGCTGTTTTTT.

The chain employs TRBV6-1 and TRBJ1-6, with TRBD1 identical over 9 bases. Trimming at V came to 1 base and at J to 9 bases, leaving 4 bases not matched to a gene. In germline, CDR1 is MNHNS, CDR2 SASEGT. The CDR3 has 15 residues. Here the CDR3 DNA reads TGTGCCAGCAGTGAAGTTGGGACAGGGAGTTCACCCCTCCACTTT. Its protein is CASSEVGTGSSPLHF.

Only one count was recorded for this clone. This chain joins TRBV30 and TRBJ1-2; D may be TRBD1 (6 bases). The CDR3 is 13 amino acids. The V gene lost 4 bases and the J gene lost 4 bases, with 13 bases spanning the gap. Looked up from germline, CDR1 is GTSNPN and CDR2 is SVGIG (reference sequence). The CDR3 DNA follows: TGTGCCTGGAAGGAACTGGACAGCTATGGCTACACCTTC. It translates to CAWKELDSYGYTF.

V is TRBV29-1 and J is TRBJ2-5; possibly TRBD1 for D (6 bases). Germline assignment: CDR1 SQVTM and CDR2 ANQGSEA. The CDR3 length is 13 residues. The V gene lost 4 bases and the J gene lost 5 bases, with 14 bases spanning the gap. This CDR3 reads CSVVGRGRETQYF. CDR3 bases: TGCAGCGTTGTAGGCAGGGGACGTGAGACCCAGTACTTC. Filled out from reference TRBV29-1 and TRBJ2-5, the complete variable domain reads SAVISQKPSRDICQRGTSLTIQCQVDSQVTMMFWYRQQPGQSLTLIATANQGSEATYESGFVIDKFPISRPNLTFSTLTVSNMSPEDSSIYLCSVVGRGRETQYFGPGTRLLVL.

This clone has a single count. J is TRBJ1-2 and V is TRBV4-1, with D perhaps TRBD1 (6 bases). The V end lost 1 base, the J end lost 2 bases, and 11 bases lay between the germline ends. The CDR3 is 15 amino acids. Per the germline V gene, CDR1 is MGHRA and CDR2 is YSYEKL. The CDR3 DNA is TGCGCCAGCAGCCAAGGCCTTACAGGGAACTATGGCTACACCTTC. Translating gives CASSQGLTGNYGYTF.

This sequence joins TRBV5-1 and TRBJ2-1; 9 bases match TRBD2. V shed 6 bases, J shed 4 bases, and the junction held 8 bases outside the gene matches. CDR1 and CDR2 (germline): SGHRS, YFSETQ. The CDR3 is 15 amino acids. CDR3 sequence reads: CASTIGAGGYNEQFF. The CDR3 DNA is TGCGCCAGCACCATTGGGGCGGGGGGGTACAATGAGCAGTTCTTC.

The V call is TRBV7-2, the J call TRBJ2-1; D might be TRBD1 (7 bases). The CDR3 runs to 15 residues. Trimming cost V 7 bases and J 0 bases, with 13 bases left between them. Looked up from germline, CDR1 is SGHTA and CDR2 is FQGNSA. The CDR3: CASTAGGPSYNEQFF. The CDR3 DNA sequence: TGTGCCAGCACCGCAGGGGGGCCCTCCTACAATGAGCAGTTCTTC.

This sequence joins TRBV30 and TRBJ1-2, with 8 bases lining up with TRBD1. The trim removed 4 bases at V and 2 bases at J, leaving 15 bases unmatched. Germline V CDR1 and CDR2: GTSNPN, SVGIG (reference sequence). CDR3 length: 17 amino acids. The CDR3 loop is CAWNTPTTTGANYGYTF. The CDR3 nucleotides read TGTGCCTGGAACACACCGACAACGACAGGGGCCAACTATGGCTACACCTTC.